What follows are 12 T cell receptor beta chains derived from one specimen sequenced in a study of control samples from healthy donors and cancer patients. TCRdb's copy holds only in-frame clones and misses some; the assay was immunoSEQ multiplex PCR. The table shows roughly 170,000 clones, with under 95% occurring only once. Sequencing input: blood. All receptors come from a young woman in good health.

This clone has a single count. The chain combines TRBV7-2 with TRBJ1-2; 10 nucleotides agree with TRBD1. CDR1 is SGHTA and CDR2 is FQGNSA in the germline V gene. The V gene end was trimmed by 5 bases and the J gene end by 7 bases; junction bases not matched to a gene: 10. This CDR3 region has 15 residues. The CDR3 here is CASSRPTGGLSGYTF. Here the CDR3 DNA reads TGTGCCAGCAGCCGCCCGACAGGGGGCTTATCTGGCTACACCTTC.

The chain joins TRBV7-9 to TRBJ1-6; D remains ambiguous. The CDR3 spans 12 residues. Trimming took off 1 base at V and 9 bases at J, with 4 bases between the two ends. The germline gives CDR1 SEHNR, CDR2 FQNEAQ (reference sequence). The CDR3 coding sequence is TGTGCCAGCAGCTTAGATGTTTCACCCCTCCACTTT. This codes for CASSLDVSPLHF.

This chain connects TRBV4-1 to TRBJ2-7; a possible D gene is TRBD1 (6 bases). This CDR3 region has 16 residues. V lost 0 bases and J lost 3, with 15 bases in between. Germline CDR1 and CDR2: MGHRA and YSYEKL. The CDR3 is CASSQDRWTAYYEQYF. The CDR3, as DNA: TGCGCCAGCAGCCAAGATAGGTGGACAGCGTACTACGAGCAGTACTTC.

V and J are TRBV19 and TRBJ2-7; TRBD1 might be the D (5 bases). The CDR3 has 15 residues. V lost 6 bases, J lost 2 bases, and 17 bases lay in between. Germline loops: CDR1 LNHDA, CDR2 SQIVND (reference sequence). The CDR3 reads CASRTVDRPPYEQYF. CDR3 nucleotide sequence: TGTGCCAGTAGGACAGTGGACCGGCCCCCCTACGAGCAGTACTTC.

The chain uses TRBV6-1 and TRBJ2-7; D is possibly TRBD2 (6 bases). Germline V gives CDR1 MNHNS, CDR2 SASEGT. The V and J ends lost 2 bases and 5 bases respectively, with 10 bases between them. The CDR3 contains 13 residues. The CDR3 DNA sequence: TGTGCCAGCAGTGAACAAGGAGGGGACGAGCAGTACTTC. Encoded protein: CASSEQGGDEQYF.

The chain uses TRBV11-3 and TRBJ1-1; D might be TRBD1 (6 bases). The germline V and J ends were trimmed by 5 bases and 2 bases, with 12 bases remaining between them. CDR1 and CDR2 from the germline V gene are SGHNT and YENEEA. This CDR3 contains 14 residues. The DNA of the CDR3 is TGTGCCAGCAGCCTGGAGGGGGGAAACACTGAAGCTTTCTTT. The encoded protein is CASSLEGGNTEAFF.

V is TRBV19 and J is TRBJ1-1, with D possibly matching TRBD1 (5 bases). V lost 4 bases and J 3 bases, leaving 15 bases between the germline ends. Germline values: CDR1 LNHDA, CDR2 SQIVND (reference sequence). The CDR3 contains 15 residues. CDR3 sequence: CASSNPGRGDTEAFF. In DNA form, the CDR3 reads TGTGCCAGTAGTAACCCGGGACGGGGGGACACTGAAGCTTTCTTT. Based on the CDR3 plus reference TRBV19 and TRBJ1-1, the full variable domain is DGGITQSPKYLFRKEGQNVTLSCEQNLNHDAMYWYRQDPGQGLRLIYYSQIVNDFQKGDIAEGYSVSREKKESFPLTVTSAQKNPTAFYLCASSNPGRGDTEAFFGQGTRLTVV.

The CDR3: CASHPGEKGPGYTF. The CDR3, as DNA: TGCGCCAGCCACCCAGGGGAAAAGGGGCCTGGCTACACCTTC. The V gene is TRBV5-1, the J gene TRBJ1-2, with D perhaps TRBD1 (6 bases). This CDR3 is built from 14 residues. Trimming stripped 7 bases from V and 7 bases from J, with 20 bases between. From germline, CDR1 is SGHRS and CDR2 YFSETQ.

The CDR3 nucleotides are TGTGCCAGCATCAGGAAGGGCTACACCTTC. Its translation is CASIRKGYTF. This sequence joins TRBV28 and TRBJ1-2; D not resolved. Germline CDR1 is MDHEN and CDR2 is SYDVKM. Trimming stripped 7 bases from V and 8 bases from J, with 8 bases between. CDR3 size: 10 residues.

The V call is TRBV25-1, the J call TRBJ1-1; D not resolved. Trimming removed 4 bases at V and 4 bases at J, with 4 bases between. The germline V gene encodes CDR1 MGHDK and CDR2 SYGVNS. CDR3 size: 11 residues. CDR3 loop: CASSAGTEAFF. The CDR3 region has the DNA TGTGCCAGCAGTGCCGGCACTGAAGCTTTCTTT.

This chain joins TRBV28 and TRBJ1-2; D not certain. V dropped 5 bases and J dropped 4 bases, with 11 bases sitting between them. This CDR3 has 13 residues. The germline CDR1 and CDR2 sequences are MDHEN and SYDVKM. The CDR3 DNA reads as TGTGCCAGCAGTCTGGCCGAAGCCTATGGCTACACCTTC. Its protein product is CASSLAEAYGYTF.

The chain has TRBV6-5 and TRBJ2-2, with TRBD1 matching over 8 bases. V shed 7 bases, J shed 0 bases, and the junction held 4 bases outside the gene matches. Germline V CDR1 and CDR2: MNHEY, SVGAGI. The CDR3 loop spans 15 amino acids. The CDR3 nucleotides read TGTGCCAGCAATTTGGACAGGGCGAACACCGGGGAGCTGTTTTTT. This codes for CASNLDRANTGELFF.